The rows below give T cell receptor beta chains drawn from one sample of a study of T cell repertoires in cytomegalovirus infection. TCRdb re-derived calls from the reads in MiXCR, one entry per CDR3 protein. Among around 710,000 distinct CDR3 sequences listed, approximately 32% were seen once. Their target antigens are unknown. The sequencing used cultured CD8+ T cells from PBMCs, collected from culture after CMV antigen stimulation. All receptors derive from a human donor in good health (CMV status not recorded). Some clones in this sample may be carry-over from other donors' samples. Each CDR3 is given with its conserved first and last residue. Each record gives: clone size, V gene, J gene, D gene, CDR3 length, CDR3 protein, CDR3 DNA. A D gene is named only where the DNA matches it firmly. The size field is filled for only some rows; it gives once, few, many or a size class.

clone_size: few; v_call: TRBV15; j_call: TRBJ1-2; d_call: TRBD1; cdr3_length: 15; cdr3_aa: CATSWGTGAPDGYTF; cdr3_nt: TGTGCCACCAGCTGGGGAACAGGGGCCCCGGATGGCTACACCTTC
clone_size: NA; v_call: TRBV7-9; j_call: TRBJ2-3; d_call: NA; cdr3_length: 17; cdr3_aa: CASSSPPAGPLTNTQYF; cdr3_nt: TGTGCCAGCAGCTCACCTCCTGCGGGACCCCTCACAAATACGCAGTATTTT
clone_size: many; v_call: TRBV7-6; j_call: TRBJ1-1; d_call: NA; cdr3_length: 13; cdr3_aa: CASSLAGDTEAFF; cdr3_nt: TGTGCCAGCAGCTTAGCTGGGGACACTGAAGCTTTCTTT
clone_size: few; v_call: TRBV25-1; j_call: TRBJ1-2; d_call: TRBD1; cdr3_length: 14; cdr3_aa: CASRGDQGGYGYTF; cdr3_nt: TGTGCCAGCAGGGGGGATCAGGGGGGCTATGGCTACACCTTC
clone_size: NA; v_call: TRBV6-2/TRBV6-3; j_call: TRBJ2-5; d_call: NA; cdr3_length: 16; cdr3_aa: CASSYLGPSSGETQYF; cdr3_nt: TGTGCCAGCAGTTACCTGGGACCCTCGTCGGGGGAGACCCAGTACTTC
clone_size: NA; v_call: TRBV11-2; j_call: TRBJ2-5; d_call: TRBD1; cdr3_length: 15; cdr3_aa: CASSFSTGGTETQYF; cdr3_nt: TGTGCCAGCAGCTTCTCAACAGGGGGTACAGAGACCCAGTACTTC
clone_size: many; v_call: TRBV7-2; j_call: TRBJ2-5; d_call: NA; cdr3_length: 13; cdr3_aa: CASSLVILETQYF; cdr3_nt: TGTGCCAGCAGCTTAGTGATACTGGAGACCCAGTACTTC
clone_size: NA; v_call: TRBV2; j_call: TRBJ1-1; d_call: NA; cdr3_length: 16; cdr3_aa: CASSPTLYPKNTEAFF; cdr3_nt: TGTGCCAGCAGTCCTACGCTCTACCCTAAGAACACTGAAGCTTTCTTT
clone_size: NA; v_call: TRBV15; j_call: TRBJ1-4; d_call: NA; cdr3_length: 15; cdr3_aa: CATSRDPGAVEKLFF; cdr3_nt: TGTGCCACCAGCAGAGATCCGGGGGCAGTTGAAAAACTGTTTTTT
clone_size: NA; v_call: TRBV27; j_call: TRBJ2-1; d_call: NA; cdr3_length: 17; cdr3_aa: CASSLRGPQSSYNEQFF; cdr3_nt: TGTGCCAGCAGTTTGAGAGGTCCCCAGAGCTCCTACAATGAGCAGTTCTTC
clone_size: few; v_call: TRBV5-4; j_call: TRBJ1-1; d_call: NA; cdr3_length: 15; cdr3_aa: CASSLTGSADTEAFF; cdr3_nt: TGTGCCAGCAGTCTTACAGGGTCGGCGGACACTGAAGCTTTCTTT
clone_size: NA; v_call: TRBV20-1; j_call: TRBJ2-2; d_call: NA; cdr3_length: 11; cdr3_aa: CSARKAGELFF; cdr3_nt: TGCAGTGCTAGAAAGGCCGGGGAGCTGTTTTTT
clone_size: NA; v_call: TRBV7-6; j_call: TRBJ2-5; d_call: NA; cdr3_length: 15; cdr3_aa: CASSPEAGAGETQYF; cdr3_nt: TGTGCCAGCAGCCCAGAGGCGGGGGCCGGGGAGACCCAGTACTTC
clone_size: NA; v_call: TRBV10-2; j_call: TRBJ2-5; d_call: NA; cdr3_length: 16; cdr3_aa: CASSEFGLTVQETQYF; cdr3_nt: TGCGCCAGCAGTGAGTTCGGTCTAACAGTCCAAGAGACCCAGTACTTC
clone_size: NA; v_call: TRBV12-3/TRBV12-4; j_call: TRBJ2-5; d_call: NA; cdr3_length: 12; cdr3_aa: CASRPSAGAQYF; cdr3_nt: TGTGCCAGCAGACCTAGCGCCGGCGCACAGTACTTC
clone_size: NA; v_call: TRBV14; j_call: TRBJ1-2; d_call: TRBD1; cdr3_length: 13; cdr3_aa: CASITGTGGGYTF; cdr3_nt: TGTGCCAGCATCACCGGGACAGGGGGTGGCTACACCTTC
clone_size: NA; v_call: TRBV5-4; j_call: TRBJ2-2; d_call: NA; cdr3_length: 17; cdr3_aa: CASTHEVYRGHTGELFF; cdr3_nt: TGTGCCAGCACCCACGAGGTTTACCGGGGTCACACCGGGGAGCTGTTTTTT
clone_size: few; v_call: TRBV7-6; j_call: TRBJ2-5; d_call: TRBD2; cdr3_length: 17; cdr3_aa: CASSLAPGLLYQETQYF; cdr3_nt: TGTGCCAGCAGCTTAGCGCCGGGACTATTGTACCAAGAGACCCAGTACTTC
clone_size: NA; v_call: TRBV12-3/TRBV12-4; j_call: TRBJ1-6; d_call: NA; cdr3_length: 13; cdr3_aa: CASTTLGGSPLHF; cdr3_nt: TGTGCCAGCACTACCTTGGGGGGATCACCCCTCCACTTT
clone_size: NA; v_call: TRBV25-1; j_call: TRBJ2-5; d_call: NA; cdr3_length: 13; cdr3_aa: CASSEYGRETQYF; cdr3_nt: TGTGCCAGCAGTGAATACGGCAGAGAGACCCAGTACTTC
clone_size: many; v_call: TRBV7-6; j_call: TRBJ2-3; d_call: TRBD1; cdr3_length: 15; cdr3_aa: CASSPDRGSTDTQYF; cdr3_nt: TGTGCCAGCAGCCCTGACAGGGGAAGCACAGATACGCAGTATTTT
clone_size: many; v_call: TRBV20-1; j_call: TRBJ1-5; d_call: TRBD1; cdr3_length: 15; cdr3_aa: CSARTGEGGNQPQHF; cdr3_nt: TGCAGTGCAAGGACAGGGGAGGGCGGCAATCAGCCCCAGCATTTT
clone_size: few; v_call: TRBV27; j_call: TRBJ2-5; d_call: NA; cdr3_length: 14; cdr3_aa: CASSIRREHQTQYF; cdr3_nt: TGTGCCAGCAGTATCCGACGGGAGCACCAGACCCAGTACTTC
clone_size: NA; v_call: TRBV27; j_call: TRBJ2-5; d_call: NA; cdr3_length: 13; cdr3_aa: CASSTRTEETQYF; cdr3_nt: TGTGCCAGCAGTACCAGGACAGAAGAGACCCAGTACTTC
clone_size: many; v_call: TRBV11-1; j_call: TRBJ2-1; d_call: TRBD1; cdr3_length: 15; cdr3_aa: CASSLKRTGGFEQFF; cdr3_nt: TGTGCCAGCAGCTTGAAACGGACAGGGGGTTTTGAGCAGTTCTTC
clone_size: NA; v_call: TRBV10-3; j_call: TRBJ1-3; d_call: TRBD1; cdr3_length: 16; cdr3_aa: CAIRRETGASGNTIYF; cdr3_nt: TGTGCCATCAGAAGGGAGACAGGGGCTTCTGGAAACACCATATATTTT
clone_size: NA; v_call: TRBV27; j_call: TRBJ2-7; d_call: NA; cdr3_length: 13; cdr3_aa: CASSFGLGGEQYF; cdr3_nt: TGTGCCAGCAGTTTCGGCCTCGGGGGAGAGCAGTACTTC
clone_size: many; v_call: TRBV20-1; j_call: TRBJ2-5; d_call: NA; cdr3_length: 14; cdr3_aa: CSVPGVTLQETQYF; cdr3_nt: TGCAGTGTTCCGGGAGTAACCCTCCAAGAGACCCAGTACTTC
clone_size: NA; v_call: TRBV7-2; j_call: TRBJ1-6; d_call: NA; cdr3_length: 13; cdr3_aa: CASSAIGNSPLHF; cdr3_nt: TGTGCCAGCAGCGCGATAGGGAATTCACCCCTCCACTTT
clone_size: NA; v_call: TRBV11-2; j_call: TRBJ1-2; d_call: NA; cdr3_length: 13; cdr3_aa: CASILQGSAGYTF; cdr3_nt: TGTGCCAGCATACTTCAGGGCTCGGCTGGCTACACCTTC
clone_size: few; v_call: TRBV15; j_call: TRBJ2-4; d_call: NA; cdr3_length: 16; cdr3_aa: CATSSQGTWTKNIQYF; cdr3_nt: TGTGCCACCAGCAGTCAGGGCACGTGGACCAAAAACATTCAGTACTTC
clone_size: few; v_call: TRBV6-1; j_call: TRBJ1-5; d_call: NA; cdr3_length: 13; cdr3_aa: CATQQPLNQPQHF; cdr3_nt: TGTGCCACCCAACAACCCCTCAATCAGCCCCAGCATTTT
clone_size: few; v_call: TRBV7-9; j_call: TRBJ2-2; d_call: NA; cdr3_length: 16; cdr3_aa: CASSPRRVTNTGELFF; cdr3_nt: TGTGCCAGCAGCCCTCGAAGGGTAACGAACACCGGGGAGCTGTTTTTT
clone_size: few; v_call: TRBV27; j_call: TRBJ2-1; d_call: NA; cdr3_length: 16; cdr3_aa: CASSLSGGADYNEQFF; cdr3_nt: TGTGCCAGCAGTTTATCGGGGGGAGCAGACTACAATGAGCAGTTCTTC
clone_size: NA; v_call: TRBV19; j_call: TRBJ1-1; d_call: NA; cdr3_length: 12; cdr3_aa: CASSEGQTEAFF; cdr3_nt: TGTGCCAGTAGTGAGGGGCAGACTGAAGCTTTCTTT
clone_size: NA; v_call: TRBV2; j_call: TRBJ2-5; d_call: NA; cdr3_length: 10; cdr3_aa: CASSGRAQYF; cdr3_nt: TGTGCCAGCAGTGGACGAGCCCAGTACTTC
clone_size: NA; v_call: TRBV6-2/TRBV6-3; j_call: TRBJ1-4; d_call: NA; cdr3_length: 17; cdr3_aa: CASSYGSQGATNEKLFF; cdr3_nt: TGTGCCAGCAGTTACGGATCGCAGGGCGCAACTAATGAAAAACTGTTTTTT
clone_size: NA; v_call: TRBV28; j_call: TRBJ2-3; d_call: TRBD2; cdr3_length: 17; cdr3_aa: CASSFVAGGPSTDTQYF; cdr3_nt: TGTGCCAGCAGTTTTGTGGCGGGGGGGCCTAGCACAGATACGCAGTATTTT
clone_size: few; v_call: TRBV4-3; j_call: TRBJ2-1; d_call: TRBD1; cdr3_length: 17; cdr3_aa: CASSQSQGTGRGNEQFF; cdr3_nt: TGCGCCAGCAGCCAATCCCAAGGGACAGGTCGGGGCAATGAGCAGTTCTTC
clone_size: few; v_call: TRBV7-8; j_call: TRBJ2-7; d_call: NA; cdr3_length: 15; cdr3_aa: CASSPRGPSAYEQYF; cdr3_nt: TGTGCCAGCAGCCCTCGGGGCCCCTCGGCCTACGAGCAGTACTTC
clone_size: NA; v_call: TRBV2; j_call: TRBJ1-1; d_call: NA; cdr3_length: 11; cdr3_aa: CASFGGSEAFF; cdr3_nt: TGTGCCAGTTTTGGGGGGTCTGAAGCTTTCTTT
clone_size: NA; v_call: TRBV20-1; j_call: TRBJ1-1; d_call: NA; cdr3_length: 14; cdr3_aa: CSARTLTMNTEAFF; cdr3_nt: TGCAGTGCTAGAACCCTGACTATGAACACTGAAGCTTTCTTT
clone_size: few; v_call: TRBV27; j_call: TRBJ1-1; d_call: NA; cdr3_length: 17; cdr3_aa: CASSSQGWGAVATEAFF; cdr3_nt: TGTGCCAGCAGTTCCCAAGGTTGGGGGGCGGTTGCCACTGAAGCTTTCTTT
clone_size: NA; v_call: TRBV2; j_call: TRBJ2-6; d_call: NA; cdr3_length: 10; cdr3_aa: CASKANVLTF; cdr3_nt: TGTGCCAGCAAAGCCAACGTCCTGACTTTC
clone_size: NA; v_call: TRBV12-5; j_call: TRBJ1-5; d_call: NA; cdr3_length: 16; cdr3_aa: CASGFQVGDSNQPQHF; cdr3_nt: TGTGCTAGTGGTTTCCAGGTGGGGGATAGCAATCAGCCCCAGCATTTT
clone_size: many; v_call: TRBV7-2; j_call: TRBJ1-1; d_call: NA; cdr3_length: 18; cdr3_aa: CASSFFWRDGYPNTEAFF; cdr3_nt: TGTGCCAGCAGCTTTTTTTGGCGGGACGGTTACCCGAACACTGAAGCTTTCTTT
clone_size: few; v_call: TRBV19; j_call: TRBJ2-3; d_call: NA; cdr3_length: 15; cdr3_aa: CASSIAGRKADTQYF; cdr3_nt: TGTGCCAGTAGTATAGCGGGAAGGAAGGCAGATACGCAGTATTTT